A selection of T cell receptor beta chains follows, all from one sample in a study of CD8 T cells in ankylosing spondylitis. TCRdb reanalysed the 5' RACE reads using MiXCR and keeps one entry per CDR3 protein. Of 150,000 to 200,000 distinct CDR3 sequences listed, 18% are singletons. Source material: blood, either unsorted or a sorted T cell fraction (not recorded which). Source of these receptors: a male donor aged 5-29 years with ankylosing spondylitis or in good health (not recorded which). The CDR3 runs from the conserved cysteine through the conserved F or W. The D gene is left open where the match is weak. Size is stated for part of the rows, as once, few or many counts, or as a class when the clone is expanded.

D gene: TRBD1; V gene: TRBV7-9; J gene: TRBJ2-1; clone size: many; CDR3 DNA: TGTGCCAGCAGCCAGGACAGGGTAAAAAATAATGAGCAGTTCTTC; CDR3 protein: CASSQDRVKNNEQFF
D gene: NA; V gene: TRBV20-1; J gene: TRBJ2-5; clone size: many; CDR3 DNA: TGCAGCGCTCTCAACGTGGTAAAAGAGACCCAGTACTTC; CDR3 protein: CSALNVVKETQYF
D gene: TRBD2; V gene: TRBV11-2; J gene: TRBJ2-5; clone size: many; CDR3 DNA: TGTGCCAGCAGCTCCGGGGGGGGGGCTAGCGGTTACCAAGAGACCCAGTACTTC; CDR3 protein: CASSSGGGASGYQETQYF
D gene: NA; V gene: TRBV5-1; J gene: TRBJ1-5; clone size: many; CDR3 DNA: TGCGCCAGCAGCTTGGACGGAGATAGCAATCAGCCCCAGCATTTT; CDR3 protein: CASSLDGDSNQPQHF
D gene: TRBD2; V gene: TRBV27; J gene: TRBJ2-5; clone size: many; CDR3 DNA: TGTGCCAGCAGTTTTACTAGCGGGAGTGGTGAGACCCAGTACTTC; CDR3 protein: CASSFTSGSGETQYF
D gene: NA; V gene: TRBV7-3; J gene: TRBJ1-6; clone size: many; CDR3 DNA: TGTGCCAGCAGCTTCGGGCAGGGAAGTTCACCCCTCCACTTT; CDR3 protein: CASSFGQGSSPLHF
D gene: NA; V gene: TRBV25-1; J gene: TRBJ1-1; clone size: many; CDR3 DNA: TGTGCCAGCAGTGACAGGTTGGGGTCGGCTTTCTTT; CDR3 protein: CASSDRLGSAFF
D gene: TRBD1; V gene: TRBV20-1; J gene: TRBJ1-2; clone size: many; CDR3 DNA: TGCAGTGCACAGGGGACAGGGGAAGGCTACACCTTC; CDR3 protein: CSAQGTGEGYTF
D gene: TRBD2; V gene: TRBV12-3/TRBV12-4; J gene: TRBJ2-1; clone size: many; CDR3 DNA: TGTGCCAGCAGTTTGGGGGGGGGACCCTCCTACAATGAGCAGTTCTTC; CDR3 protein: CASSLGGGPSYNEQFF
D gene: TRBD2; V gene: TRBV10-2; J gene: TRBJ2-1; clone size: many; CDR3 DNA: TGCGCCAGCAGTAAGAGCTGGACTAGCGCGGACAATGAGCAGTTCTTC; CDR3 protein: CASSKSWTSADNEQFF
D gene: NA; V gene: TRBV25-1; J gene: TRBJ1-1; clone size: NA; CDR3 DNA: TGTGCCAGCAGTGAAGACGTAAGGGCGAACACTGAAGCTTTCTTT; CDR3 protein: CASSEDVRANTEAFF